Detailed here is one T cell receptor (beta chain). The V and J ends lost 2 bases and 10 bases respectively, with 8 bases between them. Per the germline V gene, CDR1 is GTSNPN and CDR2 is SVGIG (reference sequence). The CDR3 spans 11 residues. Assay used: immunoSEQ multiplex PCR; TCRdb lists only in-frame clones, some missing. Among some 170,000 clones listed, 80% to 90% were seen once. These data are taken from a study of cytomegalovirus exposure and HLA in healthy donors. The approximately 120-subject validation cohort, separate from the roughly 700-subject first cohort, included the donors. This clonotype originated in a woman in her twenties or thirties in good health and CMV-seronegative. Sequencing input: PBMCs. The chain joins TRBV30 to TRBJ1-4; D unclear. Here the CDR3 DNA reads TGTGCCTGGAGTAAGGCGGGAAAACTGTTTTTT. Translation gives CAWSKAGKLFF. The entire variable domain, with the rest obtained from reference TRBV30 and TRBJ1-4, is as follows: SQTIHQWPATLVQPVGSPLSLECTVEGTSNPNLYWYRQAAGRGLQLLFYSVGIGQISSEVPQNLSASRPQDRQFILSSKKLLLSDSGFYLCAWSKAGKLFFGSGTQLSVL.